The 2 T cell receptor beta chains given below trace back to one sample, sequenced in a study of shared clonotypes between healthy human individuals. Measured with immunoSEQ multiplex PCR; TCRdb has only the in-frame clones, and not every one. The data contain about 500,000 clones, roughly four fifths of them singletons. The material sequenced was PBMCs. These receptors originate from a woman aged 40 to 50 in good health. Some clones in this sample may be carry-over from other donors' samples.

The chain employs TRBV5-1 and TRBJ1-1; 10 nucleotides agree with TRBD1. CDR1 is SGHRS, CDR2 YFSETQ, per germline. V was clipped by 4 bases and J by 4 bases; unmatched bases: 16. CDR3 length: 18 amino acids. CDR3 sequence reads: CASSGLWEPGQGITEAFF. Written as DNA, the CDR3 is TGCGCCAGCAGCGGCTTATGGGAACCGGGACAGGGGATCACTGAAGCTTTCTTT. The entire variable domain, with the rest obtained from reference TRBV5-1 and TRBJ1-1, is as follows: KAGVTQTPRYLIKTRGQQVTLSCSPISGHRSVSWYQQTPGQGLQFLFEYFSETQRNKGNFPGRFSGRQFSNSRSEMNVSTLELGDSALYLCASSGLWEPGQGITEAFFGQGTRLTVV.

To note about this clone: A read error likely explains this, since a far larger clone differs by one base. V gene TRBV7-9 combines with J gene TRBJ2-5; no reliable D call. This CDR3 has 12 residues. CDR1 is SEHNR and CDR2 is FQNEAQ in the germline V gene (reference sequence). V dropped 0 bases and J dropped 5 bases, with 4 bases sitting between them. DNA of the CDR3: TGTGCCAGCAGCTTAGCGGTCGAGACCCAGTACTTC. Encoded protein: CASSLAVETQYF.